One and the same sample provided the 5 T cell receptor beta chains below, sequenced in a study of CD8+CD57+ T cells in acquired aplastic anemia. Patients chosen for sequencing had CD8+CD57+ cells that had expanded, as shown by flow cytometry. TCR beta VDJ and CDR3 profiles were obtained from a genomic DNA template. TCRdb re-analysed the reads in MiXCR, keeping a single row per CDR3 protein. The table records 150,000 to 200,000 distinct CDR3 sequences, over 40% of them present only once. The sequenced sample consisted of sorted CD4+, CD8+, or CD8+CD57+ T cells (not recorded which) from PBMCs. The receptor source for this set is a human donor with aplastic anemia.

This clonotype has a handful of counts. The chain couples TRBV27 to TRBJ2-1, with 7 bases fitting TRBD1. CDR3 length: 14 amino acids. In germline, CDR1 is MNHEY, CDR2 SMNVEV (reference sequence). V trimming: 2 bases; J trimming: 5 bases; junction bases outside the gene matches: 3. The CDR3 reads CASSLNRGNNEQFF. The CDR3 coding sequence is TGTGCCAGCAGTTTAAACAGGGGAAACAATGAGCAGTTCTTC.

This chain links TRBV7-1 with TRBJ2-3; 14 nucleotides match TRBD2. TRBV7-1 belongs to the ORF category, with a function that is uncertain. V was clipped by 3 bases and J by 2 bases; unmatched bases: 7. This CDR3 is 18 amino acids long. The CDR3 DNA reads TGTGCCAGCAGCTCCGCTCCGGGACTAGCGGGGGACACAGATACGCAGTATTTT. Residues: CASSSAPGLAGDTDTQYF.

The chain couples TRBV29-1 to TRBJ1-1, with D tentatively TRBD1 (6 bases). This CDR3 spans 14 amino acids. V shed 6 bases and J shed 0 bases, with 14 bases lying between them. Germline-derived CDR1 and CDR2 are SQVTM and ANQGSEA. The CDR3 nucleotides read TGCAGCGTCGCCCGACAGGACATGAACACTGAAGCTTTCTTT. Protein: CSVARQDMNTEAFF. Full variable domain (remainder filled in from reference TRBV29-1 and TRBJ1-1): SAVISQKPSRDICQRGTSLTIQCQVDSQVTMMFWYRQQPGQSLTLIATANQGSEATYESGFVIDKFPISRPNLTFSTLTVSNMSPEDSSIYLCSVARQDMNTEAFFGQGTRLTVV.

This clonotype was counted many times. This sequence joins TRBV19 and TRBJ1-1; 10 bases align to TRBD1. J gave up 6 bases and V 6 bases, and 10 bases lay outside the gene matches. CDR3 length equals 15 residues. From germline, CDR1 is LNHDA and CDR2 SQIVND (reference sequence). CDR3 sequence (DNA): TGTGCCAGTAGAAACGGGGACAGGGGACGGGCTGAAGCTTTCTTT. The encoded protein is CASRNGDRGRAEAFF.

This clonotype was observed many times. V usage is TRBV19 and J usage is TRBJ1-2; D uncertain. In germline, CDR1 is LNHDA, CDR2 SQIVND (reference sequence). Deletions cut 5 bases from V and 7 bases from J, with 20 bases between. The CDR3 has 15 amino acids. This CDR3 reads CASSLTLSGFPGYTF. The CDR3 DNA is TGTGCCAGTAGTCTCACCCTTTCGGGGTTTCCTGGCTACACCTTC.